What follows are 21 T cell receptor beta chains derived from one specimen sequenced in a study of CD8 T cells in Susac syndrome. Random hexamers primed reverse transcription of roughly 0.5 to 1 ug RNA. From the immunoSEQ multiplex PCR reads, TCRdb called clonotypes with MiXCR, one entry per CDR3 protein. In the table there are some 200,000 distinct CDR3 sequences, roughly 95% of which are singletons. The sample consisted of CD4+ T cells from PBMCs. These receptors all stem from a human donor with Susac syndrome.

The chain links TRBV23-1 to TRBJ2-1; D gene ambiguous. TRBV23-1 carries the ORF label, with uncertain function. V was pared by 3 bases and J by 5 bases, with 8 bases between. This CDR3 spans 13 amino acids. CDR3 sequence (DNA): TGCGCCAGCAGTCAGAAGGGAAACAATGAGCAGTTCTTC. Its translation is CASSQKGNNEQFF.

The rearrangement joins TRBV20-1 to TRBJ2-5; D is perhaps TRBD1 or TRBD2 (5 bases each). Trimming stripped 0 bases from V and 5 bases from J, with 13 bases between. CDR3 length: 14 amino acids. Germline values: CDR1 DFQATT, CDR2 SNEGSKA (reference sequence). CDR3 in amino acids: CSARDAGTLETQYF. CDR3 sequence (DNA): TGCAGTGCTAGAGATGCAGGGACGTTGGAGACCCAGTACTTC.

This chain uses TRBV2 with TRBJ2-7, with TRBD2 identical over 10 bases. This CDR3 comprises 17 residues. Germline CDR1 is SNHLY and CDR2 is FYNNEI. The ends lost 8 bases at V and 0 bases at J; junction bases unmatched: 13. The CDR3, as DNA: TGTGCCAGCCGATGGGGTAGCGGGGGGAGGAGCTCCTACGAGCAGTACTTC. This sequence encodes CASRWGSGGRSSYEQYF.

The chain uses TRBV19 and TRBJ1-5; the D gene is possibly TRBD1 (5 bases). The CDR3 loop spans 13 amino acids. V was cut by 2 bases and J by 5 bases, with 7 bases left in between. Germline V gives CDR1 LNHDA, CDR2 SQIVND (reference sequence). The CDR3 DNA reads TGTGCCAGTAGTATACAGGGCTATCAGCCCCAGCATTTT. Protein: CASSIQGYQPQHF.

V and J are TRBV9 and TRBJ2-7, with 9 bases that match TRBD1. This CDR3 is 16 amino acids long. Germline V lookup: CDR1 SGDLS, CDR2 YYNGEE. With 0 bases clipped from V and 2 bases from J, the junction kept 6 bases outside the gene matches. The CDR3 protein is CASSVAGQGGTYEQYF. CDR3 sequence (DNA): TGTGCCAGCAGCGTAGCGGGACAGGGTGGGACCTACGAGCAGTACTTC.

This rearrangement joins TRBV12-3 or TRBV12-4 to TRBJ1-5, with TRBD1 matching 7 bases. Trimming removed 4 bases from V and 2 bases from J; junction bases left unmatched: 11. The CDR3 has 17 residues. This CDR3 reads CASSSTRQGWGNQPQHF. The CDR3 DNA sequence: TGTGCCAGCAGTTCCACAAGACAGGGCTGGGGCAATCAGCCCCAGCATTTT.

CDR3 DNA sequence: TGCAGTGCTAGAGACCCGCGGGGGCGAGCAGATACGCAGTATTTT. It yields the protein CSARDPRGRADTQYF. This chain links TRBV20-1 with TRBJ2-3, with TRBD2 as a possible D gene (7 bases). The CDR3 spans 15 residues. Germline V gene sequence: CDR1 DFQATT, CDR2 SNEGSKA (reference sequence). V was cut by 0 bases and J by 4 bases, with 14 bases left in between.

Only one count was recorded for this clonotype. The chain is built from TRBV11-2 and TRBJ1-2; the D is unclear. V lost 0 bases and J 2 bases, leaving 10 bases between the germline ends. Per the germline V gene, CDR1 is SGHAT and CDR2 is FQNNGV. The CDR3 sequence is 15 residues long. This CDR3 reads CASSLDSLGNYGYTF. As DNA, the CDR3 is TGTGCCAGCAGCTTAGACTCTCTAGGGAACTATGGCTACACCTTC.

The chain links TRBV23-1 to TRBJ2-7; TRBD1 might be the D (6 bases). TRBV23-1 is an ORF for which the function is uncertain. Trimming pared 8 bases from V and 0 bases from J, leaving 20 bases between. The CDR3 contains 16 residues. In DNA, the CDR3 is TGCGCCAGCGGACTCTCAAAGGTGGACAGCTCCTACGAGCAGTACTTC. Translation: CASGLSKVDSSYEQYF.

The sample holds one count of this clonotype. The CDR3 nucleotides are TGTGCCAGCAGCCAAGGTCGATTAACCGGGGAGCTGTTTTTT. Its protein product is CASSQGRLTGELFF. This chain connects TRBV3-1 to TRBJ2-2; D ambiguous. V shed 1 base and J shed 5 bases, with 8 bases lying between them. Germline V gene lookup returns CDR1 LGHDT and CDR2 YNNKEL (reference sequence). The CDR3 runs 14 residues.

The J gene is TRBJ1-2, the V gene TRBV29-1, with D possibly matching TRBD1 (6 bases). The ends were cut back, 3 bases at V and 6 bases at J, with 14 bases in the middle. Germline CDR1 reads SQVTM; CDR2 reads ANQGSEA. The CDR3 extends over 13 amino acids. CDR3 sequence reads: CSVEGHPTDGYTF. The DNA of the CDR3 is TGCAGCGTTGAGGGACACCCAACCGATGGCTACACCTTC.

The rearrangement uses TRBV7-9 and TRBJ2-1; D perhaps matches TRBD1 (5 bases). The CDR3 is 16 amino acids. CDR1 and CDR2 (germline): SEHNR, FQNEAQ (reference sequence). V shed 3 bases and J shed 2 bases, with 14 bases lying between them. CDR3 DNA: TGTGCCAGCAGCTTTCTAAGGCAGGGTACCTACAATGAGCAGTTCTTC. Translating gives CASSFLRQGTYNEQFF.

V is TRBV7-6 and J is TRBJ2-3, with TRBD2 identical over 7 bases. The germline V gene has CDR1 SGHVS and CDR2 FNYEAQ. This CDR3 spans 16 amino acids. V dropped 5 bases and J dropped 4; count of bases not matched to a gene: 12. DNA of the CDR3: TGTGCCAGCAGCCTTAACTCGGGGGGAGGTGCAGATACGCAGTATTTT. Its protein is CASSLNSGGGADTQYF. The full variable domain, with the rest looked up from reference TRBV7-6 and TRBJ2-3, is GAGVSQSPRYKVTKRGQDVALRCDPISGHVSLYWYRQALGQGPEFLTYFNYEAQQDKSGLPNDRFSAERPEGSISTLTIQRTEQRDSAMYRCASSLNSGGGADTQYFGPGTRLTVL.

This sequence joins TRBV7-6 and TRBJ2-5; 7 positions match TRBD1. CDR1 and CDR2 from the germline V gene are SGHVS and FNYEAQ. This CDR3 spans 13 amino acids. V gave up 5 bases and J gave up 9 bases; unmatched junction bases: 9. CDR3 sequence: CASSPGTVSPQYF. CDR3 bases: TGTGCCAGCAGCCCTGGGACAGTGTCTCCCCAGTACTTC.

The rearrangement joins TRBV7-6 to TRBJ2-1, with D unclear. Trimming took 0 bases from V and 4 from J, leaving 10 bases between them. This CDR3 comprises 15 residues. Germline CDR1 is SGHVS and CDR2 is FNYEAQ. The CDR3 spells CASSLATQNYNEQFF. Written as DNA, the CDR3 is TGTGCCAGCAGCTTAGCAACTCAAAATTACAATGAGCAGTTCTTC.

The chain couples TRBV7-9 to TRBJ2-1; D possibly corresponds to TRBD2 (6 bases). Looked up from germline, CDR1 is SEHNR and CDR2 is FQNEAQ (reference sequence). CDR3 size: 18 residues. V lost 7 bases to trimming and J lost 0 bases, with 22 bases between them. CDR3 region: CASKRGFAGRPSYNEQFF. CDR3 DNA sequence: TGTGCCAGCAAACGGGGGTTTGCTGGGCGCCCCTCCTACAATGAGCAGTTCTTC.

The rearrangement links TRBV5-4 to TRBJ1-5; D is undetermined. Trimming removed 3 bases at V and 1 base at J, with 8 bases between. CDR3 length: 14 amino acids. CDR1 is SGHNT and CDR2 is YYREEE in the germline V gene (reference sequence). As DNA, the CDR3 is TGTGCCAGCAGCTGGTCCGGAAGCAATCAGCCCCAGCATTTT. Translation: CASSWSGSNQPQHF.

The chain uses TRBV5-1 and TRBJ1-2; TRBD1 matches 9 bases. Unmatched junction bases numbered 9, after V lost 4 bases and J lost 8 bases. This CDR3 region has 14 residues. The germline V gene has CDR1 SGHRS and CDR2 YFSETQ. CDR3 nucleotide sequence: TGCGCCAGCAGCAGGCCGGGACAGGGACAGGGCTACACCTTC. Protein sequence: CASSRPGQGQGYTF.

This chain links TRBV20-1 with TRBJ1-1; unclear D gene. The CDR3 has 12 amino acids. Germline V CDR1 and CDR2: DFQATT, SNEGSKA (reference sequence). Trimming stripped 6 bases from V and 7 bases from J, with 15 bases between. The CDR3 region is CSAPTREVEAFF. The CDR3 DNA follows: TGCAGTGCCCCCACTCGAGAAGTTGAAGCTTTCTTT.

The CDR3 region has the DNA TGTGCCAGTACCCCAGCAGGACAGTATCAGCCCCAGCATTTT. Its translation is CASTPAGQYQPQHF. The chain has TRBV19 and TRBJ1-5, with D perhaps TRBD1 (6 bases). V dropped 7 bases and J dropped 5 bases, with 15 bases sitting between them. The germline CDR1 and CDR2 sequences are LNHDA and SQIVND (reference sequence). CDR3 length: 14 amino acids.

The chain joins TRBV5-1 to TRBJ2-7; 8 bases line up with TRBD2. The CDR3 sequence is 17 residues long. The V gene end was trimmed by 4 bases and the J gene end by 2 bases; junction bases not matched to a gene: 14. From germline, CDR1 is SGHRS and CDR2 YFSETQ. The CDR3 loop is CASSRPPGSGGTYEQYF. The CDR3 nucleotides read TGCGCCAGCAGCAGACCCCCCGGCAGCGGGGGAACCTACGAGCAGTACTTC.